The count of the clone carrying this T cell receptor beta chain is one. These data come from a study of cytomegalovirus exposure and HLA in healthy donors. Whole-study context: The 100 to 150 validation repertoires matched the 650 to 850 first-cohort repertoires in platform, a later analysis reported.

TCRdb keeps only in-frame clones here, not all; method: immunoSEQ multiplex PCR. The sample lists 130,000 to 150,000 clones; about 90% were seen once. The origin of this receptor is a woman under 30 in good health and CMV-seropositive. The source material was PBMCs.

CDR3 DNA sequence: TGTGCCAGCAGTTCCGGGACATGGGACTACGAGCAGTACTTC. Protein: CASSSGTWDYEQYF. The genes are TRBV28 and TRBJ2-7, with D possibly TRBD1 on 6 matching bases. The CDR3 contains 14 residues. Trimming left V 4 bases short and J 3 bases short, with 13 bases between. Germline values: CDR1 MDHEN, CDR2 SYDVKM.